This passage covers 24 T cell receptor beta chains from one sample sequenced in a study of human T cells and chemical hapten exposure. Described time point: pre-sensitization, week 0. The treatment: therapeutic diphenylcyclopropenone sensitization with weekly scalp DPC. TCRdb reprocessed the RACE reads with MiXCR, giving one entry per CDR3 protein. The sample has around 330,000 distinct CDR3 sequences, 5% to 6.5% seen once. The sequences come from whole blood, collected in connection with sensitization to the hapten diphenylcyclopropenone (DPC). The origin of the receptors is a woman aged 18 to 35 with alopecia areata. Some clones in this sample may be carry-over from other donors' samples.

The V gene is TRBV5-1, the J gene TRBJ2-3; the D call may be TRBD1 or TRBD2 (5 bases each). CDR1 and CDR2 from the germline V gene are SGHRS and YFSETQ. The V and J ends lost 4 bases and 1 base respectively, with 10 bases between them. CDR3 length: 14 residues. The CDR3 DNA is TGCGCCAGCAGCAAAGGGGACGGCACAGATACGCAGTATTTT. Translating it yields CASSKGDGTDTQYF.

The sample holds many counts of this clonotype. The chain has TRBV6-2 or TRBV6-3 and TRBJ1-2; tentative D call: TRBD1 (6 bases). Trimming removed 6 bases from V and 1 base from J, with 12 bases in between. Germline assignment: CDR1 MNHEY and CDR2 SVGEGT. The CDR3 has 14 residues. CDR3 in amino acids: CASRRTDFNYGYTF. The CDR3, as DNA: TGTGCCAGCAGACGGACAGATTTTAACTATGGCTACACCTTC.

This clonotype was observed many times. The chain links TRBV20-1 to TRBJ1-5, with D perhaps matching TRBD1 (6 bases). Trimming shortened V by 1 base and J by 1 base, and 14 bases separated the two germline ends. CDR1 and CDR2 (germline): DFQATT, SNEGSKA (reference sequence). The CDR3 contains 16 residues. The CDR3 DNA sequence: TGCAGTGCTAGAGGCATAGGGGGGATGAGCAATCAGCCCCAGCATTTT. This gives the protein CSARGIGGMSNQPQHF.

This clonotype was recorded at least ten times. The chain is built from TRBV7-3 and TRBJ1-3; possible D gene TRBD1, 6 bases. The CDR3 extends over 14 amino acids. V lost 8 bases and J 0 bases, leaving 11 bases between the germline ends. Germline CDR1 is SGHTA and CDR2 is FQGTGA. The CDR3 sequence: CASEGGVSGNTIYF. In DNA, the CDR3 is TGTGCCAGCGAAGGGGGAGTCTCTGGAAACACCATATATTTT.

This chain connects TRBV7-9 to TRBJ2-2; 7 nucleotides line up with TRBD1. CDR1 and CDR2 from the germline V gene are SEHNR and FQNEAQ (reference sequence). The CDR3 extends over 18 amino acids. After removal of 1 base from V and 3 bases from J, the junction contained 11 bases not matched to a gene. The CDR3 DNA sequence: TGTGCCAGCAGCTTAGGGCAGAGGGGGCGCCGGGACACCGGGGAGCTGTTTTTT. It specifies CASSLGQRGRRDTGELFF.

This clonotype was seen many times. The chain recombines TRBV6-2 or TRBV6-3 with TRBJ1-2; the match to TRBD1 covers 8 bases. The trim removed 7 bases at V and 4 bases at J, leaving 8 bases unmatched. The CDR3 runs to 14 residues. CDR1 MNHEY and CDR2 SVGEGT come from the germline V gene. This CDR3 reads CASTPGQESYGYTF. CDR3 in DNA: TGTGCCAGCACCCCGGGACAGGAATCCTATGGCTACACCTTC.

This clonotype was observed a few times. The CDR3 loop is CASSDRGYPDTQYF. DNA of the CDR3: TGTGCCAGCAGCGACAGGGGGTATCCAGATACGCAGTATTTT. The rearrangement links TRBV28 to TRBJ2-3; 9 nucleotides align to TRBD1. This CDR3 has 14 amino acids. V was clipped by 6 bases and J by 4 bases; unmatched bases: 5. The germline CDR1 and CDR2 sequences are MDHEN and SYDVKM.

This clonotype was seen many times. V and J are TRBV4-2 and TRBJ2-6, with D possibly matching TRBD1 (5 bases). The length of the CDR3 is 19 residues. V gave up 0 bases and J gave up 1 base, with 16 bases separating them. Germline V lookup: CDR1 LGHNA, CDR2 YNFKEQ. Written as DNA, the CDR3 is TGTGCCAGCAGCCAAGAAAGCCATCGCCAGGGATCTGGGGCCAACGTCCTGACTTTC. Translated: CASSQESHRQGSGANVLTF.

The rearrangement uses TRBV7-2 and TRBJ2-3, with D possibly matching TRBD1 (5 bases). V lost 1 base to trimming and J lost 5 bases, with 13 bases between them. Germline CDR1 and CDR2: SGHTA and FQGNSA. The CDR3 runs 15 residues. DNA for the CDR3: TGTGCCAGCAGCTTAGGAGGCAGGGCGGTAGATACGCAGTATTTT. It specifies CASSLGGRAVDTQYF. Combining the CDR3 with reference TRBV7-2 and TRBJ2-3 gives the whole variable domain GAGVSQSPSNKVTEKGKDVELRCDPISGHTALYWYRQSLGQGLEFLIYFQGNSAPDKSGLPSDRFSAERTGGSVSTLTIQRTQQEDSAVYLCASSLGGRAVDTQYFGPGTRLTVL.

This clonotype was counted ten times or more. The chain couples TRBV10-3 to TRBJ2-7, with D uncertain. Germline lookup yields CDR1 ENHRY and CDR2 SYGVKD. The V end was cut by 0 bases, the J end by 1 base, with 7 bases between. CDR3 size: 14 residues. CDR3 bases: TGTGCCATCAGTGAGTCCCAGGATTCCTACGAGCAGTACTTC. The encoded protein is CAISESQDSYEQYF.

The genes are TRBV4-1 and TRBJ2-7, with TRBD2 matching 8 bases. Germline V gene data show CDR1 as MGHRA and CDR2 as YSYEKL. The CDR3 consists of 16 residues. V lost 4 bases to trimming and J lost 6 bases; unmatched junction nucleotides: 14. CDR3 in amino acids: CASSLFTTGGVREQYF. CDR3 DNA: TGCGCCAGCAGCCTGTTTACTACGGGGGGGGTACGCGAGCAGTACTTC.

The J gene is TRBJ1-4, the V gene TRBV6-6; D ambiguous. V was clipped by 4 bases and J by 8 bases, with 8 bases between them. From germline, CDR1 is MNHNY and CDR2 SVGAGI (reference sequence). The CDR3 is made up of 12 amino acids. CDR3 protein: CASSSGGEKLFF. As DNA, the CDR3 is TGTGCCAGCAGTTCCGGCGGGGAAAAACTGTTTTTT.

This clonotype was seen repeatedly, ten times or more. This chain uses TRBV10-3 with TRBJ2-1; the D gene could be TRBD1 or TRBD2 (5 bases each). V lost 8 bases, J lost 2 bases, and 16 bases lay in between. CDR1 is ENHRY, CDR2 SYGVKD, per germline. There are 15 residues in the CDR3. CDR3 region: CAIAPRDGTYNEQFF. The CDR3 DNA sequence: TGTGCCATCGCTCCCCGGGACGGAACCTACAATGAGCAGTTCTTC.

This clonotype showed up just a few times. The chain couples TRBV4-1 to TRBJ1-3; D is unresolved. The germline CDR1 and CDR2 sequences are MGHRA and YSYEKL. The CDR3 has 18 amino acids. Deletions cut 0 bases from V and 0 bases from J, with 15 bases between. CDR3 residues: CASSQDPLDWSSGNTIYF. CDR3 bases: TGCGCCAGCAGCCAAGATCCGTTGGACTGGAGCTCTGGAAACACCATATATTTT.

Many counts were recorded for this clonotype. The rearrangement uses TRBV12-3 or TRBV12-4 and TRBJ2-1, with D maybe TRBD2 (6 bases). The ends were cut back, 5 bases at V and 4 bases at J, with 15 bases in the middle. The CDR3 is 15 amino acids. Here the CDR3 reads CASSLVLAPYNEQFF. The CDR3 coding sequence is TGTGCCAGCAGTCTAGTACTAGCCCCTTACAATGAGCAGTTCTTC.

This clonotype was observed a handful of times. The V gene is TRBV5-4, the J gene TRBJ1-1; the D is unclear. The CDR3 runs to 12 residues. Per germline, CDR1 SGHNT and CDR2 YYREEE (reference sequence). V was clipped by 4 bases and J by 5 bases, with 9 bases between them. CDR3 DNA sequence: TGTGCCAGCAGCACCGACCGGACTGAAGCTTTCTTT. It yields the protein CASSTDRTEAFF.

This clonotype was counted many times. The rearrangement uses TRBV29-1 and TRBJ1-1, with TRBD1 as a possible D gene (6 bases). Germline-derived CDR1 and CDR2 are SQVTM and ANQGSEA. The CDR3 covers 12 residues. V was clipped by 4 bases and J by 4 bases, with 10 bases between them. In DNA form, the CDR3 reads TGCAGCGTTGGCGAAGGGGGCACTGAAGCTTTCTTT. This encodes CSVGEGGTEAFF.

This clonotype was seen ten or more times. The rearrangement links TRBV20-1 to TRBJ1-1, with D tentatively TRBD1 (5 bases). The germline CDR1 and CDR2 sequences are DFQATT and SNEGSKA (reference sequence). Deletions cut 3 bases from V and 7 bases from J, with 15 bases between. This CDR3 region has 13 residues. The CDR3 sequence: CSASSLRDVEAFF. DNA for the CDR3: TGCAGTGCTAGCAGCCTCCGGGACGTTGAAGCTTTCTTT.

V usage is TRBV6-2 or TRBV6-3 and J usage is TRBJ2-2; maybe TRBD1 (6 bases). CDR1 MNHEY and CDR2 SVGEGT come from the germline V gene. Trimming left V 8 bases short and J 2 bases short, with 15 bases between. The CDR3 consists of 15 residues. The CDR3: CASGGARGNTGELFF. CDR3 DNA: TGTGCCAGCGGTGGGGCCAGGGGTAACACCGGGGAGCTGTTTTTT.

The genes are TRBV5-4 and TRBJ1-1, with 10 bases identical to TRBD1. The germline V gene encodes CDR1 SGHNT and CDR2 YYREEE (reference sequence). This CDR3 has 15 residues. Losses at the gene ends were 4 bases for V and 8 bases for J; bases not matched to a gene: 11. In DNA, the CDR3 is TGTGCCAGCAGCCGTCCCGTGGACAGGGGGTCCGAAGCTTTCTTT. Amino acid sequence: CASSRPVDRGSEAFF.

In its sample, this clonotype was seen a few times. The rearrangement links TRBV11-2 to TRBJ2-1; D remains unclear. This CDR3 has 13 amino acids. The V end lost 1 base, the J end lost 6 bases, and 7 bases lay between the germline ends. Germline V gene data show CDR1 as SGHAT and CDR2 as FQNNGV. This chain's CDR3 is CASSLGVRNEQFF. CDR3 coding DNA: TGTGCCAGCAGCTTAGGGGTCCGCAATGAGCAGTTCTTC.

The chain is built from TRBV6-2 or TRBV6-3 and TRBJ2-1, with TRBD2 matching over 13 bases. V lost 6 bases, J lost 5 bases, and 7 bases stayed unmatched. Germline V gene sequence: CDR1 MNHEY, CDR2 SVGEGT. CDR3 size: 16 residues. The CDR3 bases are TGTGCCAGCAGCTCCGGGACTAGCGGGGACCACAATGAGCAGTTCTTC. The encoded protein is CASSSGTSGDHNEQFF.

This clonotype was picked up a small number of times. V gene TRBV2 combines with J gene TRBJ2-5, with D hard to call. The germline V gene encodes CDR1 SNHLY and CDR2 FYNNEI. CDR3 length equals 10 residues. V was pared by 4 bases and J by 8 bases, with 5 bases between. This CDR3 reads CASSVNTQYF. In nucleotides, the CDR3 is TGTGCCAGCAGTGTGAATACCCAGTACTTC.

This CDR3 reads CASSGTGADTQYF. The CDR3 DNA sequence: TGTGCCAGCAGCGGGACAGGGGCAGATACGCAGTATTTT. The J gene is TRBJ2-3, the V gene TRBV5-6; TRBD1 matches at 10 bases. This CDR3 has 13 residues. Germline trimming cut 4 bases from V and 4 bases from J; bases unmatched to any gene: 0. The V gene's germline CDR1 is SGHDT and CDR2 YYEEEE.